This is a list of T cell receptor beta chains from one sample in a study of blood T cell repertoires in COVID-19. TCRdb's copy holds only in-frame clones and misses some; the assay was immunoSEQ multiplex PCR. The top ten hold 2.5% to 3% of the sample, which has 180,000 or so clones, approximately 78% seen once. Sequencing used peripheral blood. The receptors were gathered from an elderly woman with active or convalescent COVID-19. CDR3s include the opening cysteine and the closing phenylalanine or tryptophan. A D gene is named only where the DNA matches it firmly. For some rows the clone size is stated as once, few or many, or as a class when expanded; others skip it.

v_call,d_call,j_call,clone_size,cdr3_aa,cdr3_nt
TRBV6-5,NA,TRBJ2-1,NA,CASSYLRNSYNEQFF,TGTGCCAGCAGTTACCTGCGGAACTCCTACAATGAGCAGTTCTTC
TRBV20-1,NA,TRBJ1-2,NA,CSASFPGRSSGYTF,TGCAGTGCTAGTTTCCCCGGGAGGAGCTCTGGCTACACCTTC
TRBV19,NA,TRBJ2-4,once,CASSIGGIGQFYIQYF,TGTGCCAGTAGTATAGGTGGTATTGGACAGTTCTACATTCAGTACTTC
TRBV9,NA,TRBJ1-2,NA,CASSEGGFATSNYGYTF,TGTGCCAGCAGCGAGGGGGGGTTTGCGACTTCTAACTATGGCTACACCTTC
TRBV4-2,TRBD2,TRBJ2-5,once,CASSQVGLAGTQETQYF,TGTGCCAGCAGCCAAGTCGGCCTAGCGGGGACACAAGAGACCCAGTACTTC
TRBV5-4,NA,TRBJ2-1,NA,CASSLRGRVSNEQFF,TGTGCCAGCAGCTTGAGGGGCAGGGTGAGCAATGAGCAGTTCTTC
TRBV30,NA,TRBJ1-1,NA,CAWNRMNTEAFF,TGTGCCTGGAACAGGATGAACACTGAAGCTTTCTTT
TRBV3-1/TRBV3-2,NA,TRBJ2-5,NA,CASSDTTGSETQYF,TGTGCCAGCAGTGACACAACAGGGTCGGAGACCCAGTACTTC
TRBV3-1/TRBV3-2,NA,TRBJ1-4,NA,CASSQDSGVDAEKLFF,TGTGCCAGCAGCCAAGATTCGGGAGTCGACGCTGAAAAACTGTTTTTT
TRBV25-1,TRBD2,TRBJ2-5,NA,CASSAVLGTSGTQETQYF,TGTGCCAGCAGTGCAGTTTTAGGGACTAGCGGAACTCAAGAGACCCAGTACTTC
TRBV27,NA,TRBJ2-7,NA,CASNRAAGSEQYF,TGTGCCAGCAATCGCGCCGCCGGGTCCGAGCAGTACTTC
TRBV9,TRBD2,TRBJ2-5,once,CASSVATSGSQETQYF,TGTGCCAGCAGCGTAGCTACTAGCGGAAGTCAAGAGACCCAGTACTTC
TRBV14,TRBD1,TRBJ2-1,NA,CASSQDKGATYNEQFF,TGTGCCAGCAGCCAAGATAAGGGGGCGACCTACAATGAGCAGTTCTTC